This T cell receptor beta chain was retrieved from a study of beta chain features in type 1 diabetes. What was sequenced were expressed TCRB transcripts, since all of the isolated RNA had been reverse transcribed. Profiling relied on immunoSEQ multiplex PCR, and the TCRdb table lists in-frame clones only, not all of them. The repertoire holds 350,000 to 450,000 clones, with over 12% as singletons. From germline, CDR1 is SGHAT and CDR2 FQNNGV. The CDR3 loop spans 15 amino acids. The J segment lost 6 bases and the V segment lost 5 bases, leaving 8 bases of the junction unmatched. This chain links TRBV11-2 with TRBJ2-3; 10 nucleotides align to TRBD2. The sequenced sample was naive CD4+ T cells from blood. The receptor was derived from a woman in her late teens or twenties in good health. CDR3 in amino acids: CASSRQREGSDTQYF. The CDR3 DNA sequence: TGTGCCAGCAGCCGTCAGCGGGAGGGGTCGGATACGCAGTATTTT.